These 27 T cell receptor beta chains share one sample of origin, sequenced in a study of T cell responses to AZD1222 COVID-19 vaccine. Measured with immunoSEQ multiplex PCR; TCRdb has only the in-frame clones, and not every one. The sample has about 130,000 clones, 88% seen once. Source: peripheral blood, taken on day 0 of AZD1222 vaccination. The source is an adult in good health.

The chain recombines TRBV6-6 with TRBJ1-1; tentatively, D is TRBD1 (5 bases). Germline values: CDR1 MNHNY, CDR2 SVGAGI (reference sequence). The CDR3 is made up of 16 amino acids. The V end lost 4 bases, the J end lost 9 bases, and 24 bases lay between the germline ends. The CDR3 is CASSSLVQDNLLKAFF. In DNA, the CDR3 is TGTGCCAGCAGTTCTCTGGTACAGGATAACCTACTAAAAGCTTTCTTT.

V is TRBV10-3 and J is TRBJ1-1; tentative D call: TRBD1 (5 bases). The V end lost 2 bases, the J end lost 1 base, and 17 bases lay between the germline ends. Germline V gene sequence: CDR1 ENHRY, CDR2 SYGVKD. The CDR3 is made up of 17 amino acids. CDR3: CAISEGASGQANTEAFF. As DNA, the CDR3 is TGTGCCATCAGTGAGGGCGCTTCAGGGCAAGCGAACACTGAAGCTTTCTTT.

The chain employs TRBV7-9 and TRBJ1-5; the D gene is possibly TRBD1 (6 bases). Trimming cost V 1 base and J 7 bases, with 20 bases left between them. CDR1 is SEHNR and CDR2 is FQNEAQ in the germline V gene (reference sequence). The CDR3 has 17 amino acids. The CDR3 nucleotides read TGTGCCAGCAGCTTAGGATCGGGGGGCGCGGGAGCCCAGCCCCAGCATTTT. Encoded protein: CASSLGSGGAGAQPQHF.

This CDR3 is CASSLWNSPLHF. The CDR3 region has the DNA TGTGCCAGCAGTCTCTGGAACTCACCCCTCCACTTT. V and J are TRBV12-3 or TRBV12-4 and TRBJ1-6; no firm D call. Between the trimmed V and J ends, which lost 5 bases and 10 bases, there was a span of 9 bases. The CDR3 has 12 residues.

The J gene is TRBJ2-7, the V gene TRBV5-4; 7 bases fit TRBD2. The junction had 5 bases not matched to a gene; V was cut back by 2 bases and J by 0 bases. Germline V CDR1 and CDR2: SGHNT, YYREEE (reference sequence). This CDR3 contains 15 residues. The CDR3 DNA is TGTGCCAGCAGCTTAGATCTAGCGGTCTCCTACGAGCAGTACTTC. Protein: CASSLDLAVSYEQYF.

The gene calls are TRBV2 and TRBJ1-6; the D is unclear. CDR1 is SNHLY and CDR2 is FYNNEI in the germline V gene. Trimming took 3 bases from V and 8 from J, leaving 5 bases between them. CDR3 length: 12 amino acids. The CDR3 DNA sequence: TGTGCCAGCAGTGATTGGGATTCACCCCTCCACTTT. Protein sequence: CASSDWDSPLHF.

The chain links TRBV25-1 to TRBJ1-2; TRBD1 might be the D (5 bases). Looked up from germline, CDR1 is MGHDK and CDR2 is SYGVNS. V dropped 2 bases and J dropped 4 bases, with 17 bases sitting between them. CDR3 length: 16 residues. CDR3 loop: CASSEVGVTPGYGYTF. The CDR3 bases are TGTGCCAGCAGTGAAGTAGGGGTTACTCCTGGCTATGGCTACACCTTC.

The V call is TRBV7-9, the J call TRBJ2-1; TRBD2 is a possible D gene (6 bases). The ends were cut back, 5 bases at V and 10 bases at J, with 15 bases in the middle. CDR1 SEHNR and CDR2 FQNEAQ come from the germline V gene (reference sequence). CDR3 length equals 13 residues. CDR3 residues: CASSGKGRYEQFF. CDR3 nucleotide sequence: TGTGCCAGCAGCGGGAAGGGGAGGTACGAGCAGTTCTTC.

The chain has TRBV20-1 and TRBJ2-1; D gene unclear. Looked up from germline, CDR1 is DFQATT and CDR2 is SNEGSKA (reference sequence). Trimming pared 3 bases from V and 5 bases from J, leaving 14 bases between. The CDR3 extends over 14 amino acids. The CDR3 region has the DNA TGCAGTGCTAGTTTTATTCCGGGTAACAATGAGCAGTTCTTC. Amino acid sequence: CSASFIPGNNEQFF.

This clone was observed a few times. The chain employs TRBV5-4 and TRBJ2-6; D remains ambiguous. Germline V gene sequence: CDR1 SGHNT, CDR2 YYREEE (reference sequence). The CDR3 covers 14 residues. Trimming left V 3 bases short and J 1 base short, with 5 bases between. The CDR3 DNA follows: TGTGCCAGCAGCTACAGATCTGGGGCCAACGTCCTGACTTTC. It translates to CASSYRSGANVLTF.

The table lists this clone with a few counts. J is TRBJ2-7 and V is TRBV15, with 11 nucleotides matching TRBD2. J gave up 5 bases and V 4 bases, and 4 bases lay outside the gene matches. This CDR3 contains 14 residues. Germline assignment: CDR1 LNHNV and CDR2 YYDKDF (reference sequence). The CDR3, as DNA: TGTGCCACCAGCAAGTTAGCGGGAGGGGACGAGCAGTACTTC. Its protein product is CATSKLAGGDEQYF.

The CDR3 protein is CASSLNMADTQYF. CDR3 nucleotides: TGTGCCAGCAGCTTAAATATGGCAGATACGCAGTATTTT. The rearrangement links TRBV7-3 to TRBJ2-3; D is ambiguous. In germline, CDR1 is SGHTA, CDR2 FQGTGA. The CDR3 is 13 amino acids. The V and J ends lost 1 base and 4 bases respectively, with 6 bases between them. The full variable domain, in which reference TRBV7-3 and TRBJ2-3 provide the parts outside the CDR3, is GAGVSQTPSNKVTEKGKYVELRCDPISGHTALYWYRQSLGQGPEFLIYFQGTGAADDSGLPNDRFFAVRPEGSVSTLKIQRTERGDSAVYLCASSLNMADTQYFGPGTRLTVL.

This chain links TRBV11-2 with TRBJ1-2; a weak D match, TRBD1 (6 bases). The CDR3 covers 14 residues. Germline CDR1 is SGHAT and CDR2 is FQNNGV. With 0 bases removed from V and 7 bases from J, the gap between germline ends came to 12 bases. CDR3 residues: CASSLDLTGIGYTF. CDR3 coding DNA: TGTGCCAGCAGCTTAGATCTCACAGGGATTGGCTACACCTTC.

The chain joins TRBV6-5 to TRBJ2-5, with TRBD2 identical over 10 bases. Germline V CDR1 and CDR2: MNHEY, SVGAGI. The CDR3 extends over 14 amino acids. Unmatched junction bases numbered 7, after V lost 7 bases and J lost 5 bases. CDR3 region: CASTKREGLETQYF. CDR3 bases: TGTGCCAGCACCAAGCGGGAGGGCCTGGAGACCCAGTACTTC.

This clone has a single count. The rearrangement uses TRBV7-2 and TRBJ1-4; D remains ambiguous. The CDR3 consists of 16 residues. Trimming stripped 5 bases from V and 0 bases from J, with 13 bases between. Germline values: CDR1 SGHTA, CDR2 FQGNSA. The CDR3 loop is CASSLYQAATNEKLFF. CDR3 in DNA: TGTGCCAGCAGCCTTTACCAGGCTGCAACTAATGAAAAACTGTTTTTT.

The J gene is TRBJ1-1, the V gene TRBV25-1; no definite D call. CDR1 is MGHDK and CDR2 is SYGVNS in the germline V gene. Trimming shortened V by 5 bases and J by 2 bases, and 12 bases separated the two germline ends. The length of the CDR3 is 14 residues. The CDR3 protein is CASSLSGSNTEAFF. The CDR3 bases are TGTGCCAGCAGTCTATCCGGGTCCAACACTGAAGCTTTCTTT.

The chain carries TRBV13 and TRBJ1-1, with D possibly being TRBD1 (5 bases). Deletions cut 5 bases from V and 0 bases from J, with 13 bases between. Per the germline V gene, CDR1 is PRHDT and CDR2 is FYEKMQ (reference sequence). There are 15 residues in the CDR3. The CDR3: CASSPGTYMNTEAFF. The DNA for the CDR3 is TGTGCCAGCAGCCCCGGGACTTACATGAACACTGAAGCTTTCTTT.

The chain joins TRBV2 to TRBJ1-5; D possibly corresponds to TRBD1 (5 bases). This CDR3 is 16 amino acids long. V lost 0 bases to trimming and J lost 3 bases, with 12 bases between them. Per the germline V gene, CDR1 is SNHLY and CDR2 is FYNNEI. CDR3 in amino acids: CASSEALWGNNQPQHF. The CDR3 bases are TGTGCCAGCAGTGAAGCGCTTTGGGGGAACAATCAGCCCCAGCATTTT.

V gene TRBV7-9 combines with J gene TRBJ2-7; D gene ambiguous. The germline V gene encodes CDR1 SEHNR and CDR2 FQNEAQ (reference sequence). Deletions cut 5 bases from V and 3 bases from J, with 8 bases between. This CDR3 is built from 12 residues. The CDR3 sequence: CASSPLDYEQYF. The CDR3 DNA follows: TGTGCCAGCAGCCCCTTGGACTACGAGCAGTACTTC.

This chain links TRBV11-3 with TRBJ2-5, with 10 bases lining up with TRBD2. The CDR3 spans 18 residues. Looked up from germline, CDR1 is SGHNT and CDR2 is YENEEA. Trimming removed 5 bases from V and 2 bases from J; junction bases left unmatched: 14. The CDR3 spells CASSRGGDSGGIQETQYF. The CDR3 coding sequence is TGTGCCAGCAGCCGCGGGGGAGATAGCGGGGGGATACAAGAGACCCAGTACTTC.

In DNA, the CDR3 is TGTGCCAGCAGCTTGGCGGGGGAGACTAATGAAAAACTGTTTTTT. Amino acid sequence: CASSLAGETNEKLFF. V gene TRBV5-4 combines with J gene TRBJ1-4, with D perhaps matching TRBD1 (5 bases). This CDR3 has 15 amino acids. Looked up from germline, CDR1 is SGHNT and CDR2 is YYREEE (reference sequence). Trimming shortened V by 0 bases and J by 2 bases, and 8 bases separated the two germline ends.

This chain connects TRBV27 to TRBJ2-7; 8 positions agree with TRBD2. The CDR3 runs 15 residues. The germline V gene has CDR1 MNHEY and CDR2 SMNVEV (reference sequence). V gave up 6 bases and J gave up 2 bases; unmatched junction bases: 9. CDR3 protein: CASRPWDGRAYEQYF. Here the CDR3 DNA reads TGTGCCAGCAGGCCGTGGGACGGGAGGGCCTACGAGCAGTACTTC.

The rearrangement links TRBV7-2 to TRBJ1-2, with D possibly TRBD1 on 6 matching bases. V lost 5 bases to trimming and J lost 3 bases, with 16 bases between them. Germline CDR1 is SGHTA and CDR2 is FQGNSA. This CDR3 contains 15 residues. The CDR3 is CASSRRGSGDYGYTF. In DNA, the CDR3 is TGTGCCAGCAGCCGCCGGGGGTCAGGGGACTATGGCTACACCTTC.

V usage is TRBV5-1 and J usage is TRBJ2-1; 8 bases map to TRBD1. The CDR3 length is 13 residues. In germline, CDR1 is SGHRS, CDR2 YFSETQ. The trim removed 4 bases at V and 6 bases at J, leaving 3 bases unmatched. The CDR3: CASSQGQANEQFF. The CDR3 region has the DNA TGCGCCAGCAGCCAGGGACAGGCCAATGAGCAGTTCTTC. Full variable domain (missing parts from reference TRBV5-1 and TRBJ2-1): KAGVTQTPRYLIKTRGQQVTLSCSPISGHRSVSWYQQTPGQGLQFLFEYFSETQRNKGNFPGRFSGRQFSNSRSEMNVSTLELGDSALYLCASSQGQANEQFFGPGTRLTVL.

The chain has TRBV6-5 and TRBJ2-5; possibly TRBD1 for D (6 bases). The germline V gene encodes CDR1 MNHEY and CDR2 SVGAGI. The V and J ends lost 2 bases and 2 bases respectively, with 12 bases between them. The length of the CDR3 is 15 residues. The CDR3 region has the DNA TGTGCCAGCAGTTACGGCCGGACAGATCAAGAGACCCAGTACTTC. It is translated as CASSYGRTDQETQYF.

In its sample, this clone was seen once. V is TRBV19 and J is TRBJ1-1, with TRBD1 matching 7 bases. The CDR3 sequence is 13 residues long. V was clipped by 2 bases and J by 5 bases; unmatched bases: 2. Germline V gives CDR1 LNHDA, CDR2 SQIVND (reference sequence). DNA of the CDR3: TGTGCCAGTAGTATACAGGGGGAGACTGAAGCTTTCTTT. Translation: CASSIQGETEAFF.

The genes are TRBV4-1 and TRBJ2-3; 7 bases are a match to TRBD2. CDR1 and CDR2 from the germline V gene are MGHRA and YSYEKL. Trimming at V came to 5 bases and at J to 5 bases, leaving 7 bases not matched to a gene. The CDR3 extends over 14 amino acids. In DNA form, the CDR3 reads TGCGCCAGCAGCTACCGGGACTATAAAGATACGCAGTATTTT. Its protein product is CASSYRDYKDTQYF.